These T cell receptor beta chains were read from a single sample in a study of shared clonotypes between healthy human individuals. TCRdb's table, derived via immunoSEQ multiplex PCR, lists solely in-frame clones and lacks some. The sample comprises about 520,000 clones, approximately 78% of which are singletons, and 12% rests with the top ten. Source material: PBMCs. These receptors originate from a woman aged 40 to 50 in good health. Some clones in this sample may be carry-over from other donors' samples. Both conserved end residues are part of each CDR3. Fields, in order: V gene, J gene, CDR3 protein.

v_gene: TRBV19
j_gene: TRBJ2-1
CDR3aa: CASAADSNYNEQFF

v_gene: TRBV10-2
j_gene: TRBJ2-5
CDR3aa: CASSESTPQETQYF

v_gene: TRBV5-6
j_gene: TRBJ1-2
CDR3aa: CASSSTRQIPYGYTF

v_gene: TRBV9
j_gene: TRBJ2-3
CDR3aa: CASSARDGGRVDTQYF

v_gene: TRBV6-6
j_gene: TRBJ2-7
CDR3aa: CASSYTPDRADEQYF

v_gene: TRBV18
j_gene: TRBJ2-7
CDR3aa: CASSPGAGAYYEQYF

v_gene: TRBV29-1
j_gene: TRBJ1-1
CDR3aa: CSVARVLNTEAFF

v_gene: TRBV6-6
j_gene: TRBJ2-1
CDR3aa: CASRSGVVDNEQFF

v_gene: TRBV30
j_gene: TRBJ2-3
CDR3aa: CAWSVQMGPRSSTDTQYF

v_gene: TRBV5-1
j_gene: TRBJ2-1
CDR3aa: CASSLARDPLRGFYNEQFF

v_gene: TRBV27
j_gene: TRBJ2-1
CDR3aa: CACWEAGNEQFF

v_gene: TRBV9
j_gene: TRBJ1-1
CDR3aa: CASSVTGLTEAFF

v_gene: TRBV14
j_gene: TRBJ1-1
CDR3aa: CASSQGPPGSAAAFF

v_gene: TRBV10-3
j_gene: TRBJ2-1
CDR3aa: CAISGIAGDEQFF

v_gene: TRBV19
j_gene: TRBJ2-5
CDR3aa: CASSEAGGETQYF

v_gene: TRBV28
j_gene: TRBJ2-7
CDR3aa: CASRSPVATYEQYF

v_gene: TRBV7-3
j_gene: TRBJ2-1
CDR3aa: CASSLAQSPYNEQFF

v_gene: TRBV2
j_gene: TRBJ2-7
CDR3aa: CASMGRLTNYEQYF

v_gene: TRBV5-1
j_gene: TRBJ1-3
CDR3aa: CASSLAGGGNTIYF

v_gene: TRBV18
j_gene: TRBJ1-5
CDR3aa: CASSRSGRGNQPQHF

v_gene: TRBV7-2
j_gene: TRBJ2-7
CDR3aa: CASSLYGQTYEQYF

v_gene: TRBV4-3
j_gene: TRBJ1-3
CDR3aa: CASSQQTGSSGNTIYF

v_gene: TRBV7-7
j_gene: TRBJ2-7
CDR3aa: CASSATSGSWEQYF

v_gene: TRBV7-9
j_gene: TRBJ1-1
CDR3aa: CASSWDDTEAFF

v_gene: TRBV7-7
j_gene: TRBJ2-3
CDR3aa: CASSKGTSQSTDTQYF

v_gene: TRBV19
j_gene: TRBJ2-3
CDR3aa: CASSVHQPGLAGNTQYF

v_gene: TRBV5-8
j_gene: TRBJ2-2
CDR3aa: CASSFKAPGELFF

v_gene: TRBV2
j_gene: TRBJ1-2
CDR3aa: CASSGFTGGHYGYTF

v_gene: TRBV27
j_gene: TRBJ2-7
CDR3aa: CATSAATHYEQYF

v_gene: TRBV19
j_gene: TRBJ2-1
CDR3aa: CASRGQGPQNEQFF

v_gene: TRBV6-1
j_gene: TRBJ2-5
CDR3aa: CASSEGFRAQYF

v_gene: TRBV7-9
j_gene: TRBJ2-7
CDR3aa: CASSLLAGGSYEQYF

v_gene: TRBV7-8
j_gene: TRBJ1-1
CDR3aa: CASSSRPNTEAFF

v_gene: TRBV7-2
j_gene: TRBJ2-3
CDR3aa: CASSRFEDTQYF

v_gene: TRBV2
j_gene: TRBJ1-5
CDR3aa: CASTEGIGQPQHF

v_gene: TRBV27
j_gene: TRBJ2-7
CDR3aa: CASSTGPGSYEQYF

v_gene: TRBV30
j_gene: TRBJ1-3
CDR3aa: CASYLGGPSSGNTIYF

v_gene: TRBV11-2
j_gene: TRBJ2-7
CDR3aa: CASSSLKLGQGLHEQYF

v_gene: TRBV30
j_gene: TRBJ2-3
CDR3aa: CACGGGGTRTDTQYF

v_gene: TRBV5-5
j_gene: TRBJ1-4
CDR3aa: CASSLVAGVNEKLFF

v_gene: TRBV5-1
j_gene: TRBJ1-4
CDR3aa: CASSSEGGGSEKLFF

v_gene: TRBV11-2
j_gene: TRBJ2-3
CDR3aa: CASSSPPGNTDTQYF

v_gene: TRBV18
j_gene: TRBJ2-1
CDR3aa: CASSPPGLGQGVNEQFF

v_gene: TRBV4-1
j_gene: TRBJ2-7
CDR3aa: CASSQEPASGRADEQYF

v_gene: TRBV15
j_gene: TRBJ1-2
CDR3aa: CATSRGTKDSYGYTF

v_gene: TRBV20-1
j_gene: TRBJ1-1
CDR3aa: CSASIDTEAFF

v_gene: TRBV19
j_gene: TRBJ2-1
CDR3aa: CASSVLAVRYNEQFF

v_gene: TRBV27
j_gene: TRBJ2-2
CDR3aa: CASSLFRGGATGELFF

v_gene: TRBV28
j_gene: TRBJ2-6
CDR3aa: CASRKTGANVLTF

v_gene: TRBV7-2
j_gene: TRBJ2-1
CDR3aa: CASRLDRGKGNEQFF

v_gene: TRBV19
j_gene: TRBJ2-5
CDR3aa: CASTPSPGGETQYF